Below, one TCR beta chain is given with its context. Stated time point: newly diagnosed GD, antithyroid drugs for less than 3 months. The TCR library used RNA extracted from PBMCs. The authors drew patients from an endocrinology department in Xi'an, China. The data belong to a study of regulatory T cells in long-lasting Graves disease. The length of the CDR3 is 13 residues. Trimming stripped 7 bases from V and 6 bases from J, with 16 bases between. The V gene's germline CDR1 is MNHNS and CDR2 SASEGT. CDR3-region Arm-PCR and iRepertoire HTBI primers produced the TCR beta libraries. TCRdb called the multiplex PCR reads again in MiXCR, with one record for every CDR3 protein. The sample lists hundreds of thousands of distinct CDR3 sequences; approximately 20% were seen once.

The receptor's source is a female donor with Graves disease. The specimen was peripheral blood mononuclear cells (PBMCs), collected at new diagnosis, from a patient treated with antithyroid drugs. The chain is built from TRBV6-1 and TRBJ2-7; D is undetermined. The CDR3 protein is CASNLVGVGEQYF. The CDR3 DNA follows: TGTGCCAGCAACTTAGTGGGTGTCGGCGAGCAGTACTTC.